Below, one T cell receptor (beta chain) is given with its context. The antigen is not known. A sample-barcoded 5' primer and a J-beta primer mix were used in a second PCR of about 7 to 12 cycles. TCRdb redid the calling of the 5' RACE reads with MiXCR, one entry per CDR3 protein. This sample has about 680,000 distinct CDR3 sequences, with 49% found just once. The ends lost 0 bases at V and 5 bases at J; junction bases unmatched: 17. The CDR3 is 18 amino acids. Germline loops: CDR1 SGDLS, CDR2 YYNGEE. At least 6 million PBMCs were isolated per sample. These data are taken from a study of blood T cells in healthy people across ages. General observations from the study: Long-lived and aged donors differed, with more naive CD4+ cells and higher diversity in the long-lived. Diversity of TCR beta correlated strongly with naive T cell percentage.

The receptor's source is a woman aged 60 to 75 in good health. Sequencing input: blood. The chain combines TRBV9 with TRBJ2-7; TRBD2 agrees at 7 bases. The CDR3 sequence: CASSVATGGEKRSDEQYF. The CDR3 DNA reads TGTGCCAGCAGCGTAGCTACTGGGGGGGAGAAGCGATCCGACGAGCAGTACTTC.